The 7 T cell receptor beta chains in this list originate from one sample, sequenced in a study of response to subunit inactivated influenza vaccine. TCRdb reprocessed the RT-PCR reads via MiXCR and lists one record per CDR3 protein. The table lists 500,000 or so distinct CDR3 sequences, approximately 15% of them singletons. Sequencing used CD4+ T cells sorted from PBMCs, obtained less than 30 months after vaccination. All receptors come from a man aged 50 to 69 who received an inactivated influenza vaccine.

This chain links TRBV3-1 with TRBJ2-4; TRBD1 matches at 7 bases. Trimming took 4 bases from V and 7 from J; bases not matched to a gene: 4. This CDR3 contains 13 residues. Per the germline V gene, CDR1 is LGHDT and CDR2 is YNNKEL (reference sequence). CDR3 amino acids: CASSPTDRNIQYF. CDR3 DNA sequence: TGTGCCAGCAGCCCGACGGACAGGAACATTCAGTACTTC. Variable domain in full (rest from reference TRBV3-1 and TRBJ2-4): DTAVSQTPKYLVTQMGNDKSIKCEQNLGHDTMYWYKQDSKKFLKIMFSYNNKELIINETVPNRFSPKSPDKAHLNLHINSLELGDSAVYFCASSPTDRNIQYFGAGTRLSVL.

This clonotype was detected ten times or more. The chain carries TRBV2 and TRBJ2-3; D may be TRBD2 (5 bases). The CDR3 runs to 12 residues. Looked up from germline, CDR1 is SNHLY and CDR2 is FYNNEI. The V gene lost 6 bases and the J gene lost 4 bases, with 8 bases spanning the gap. The chain's CDR3 is CASRLEADTQYF. The DNA for the CDR3 is TGTGCCAGCAGACTGGAGGCAGATACGCAGTATTTT.

This clonotype was picked up a small number of times. The chain is built from TRBV4-3 and TRBJ2-3; D is ambiguous. V lost 0 bases to trimming and J lost 4 bases, with 14 bases between them. The CDR3 sequence is 16 residues long. Germline values: CDR1 LGHNA, CDR2 YSLEER. CDR3 DNA: TGCGCCAGCAGCCAAGATCGAGCCCAAGGGCCAGATACGCAGTATTTT. Amino acid sequence: CASSQDRAQGPDTQYF.

This clonotype was observed a few times. The rearrangement links TRBV4-2 to TRBJ2-2, with D unclear. CDR1 and CDR2 (germline): LGHNA, YNFKEQ. Trimming stripped 3 bases from V and 1 base from J, with 12 bases between. The CDR3 totals 16 residues. CDR3 DNA sequence: TGTGCCAGCAGCCACATACTGGGCAAGAACACCGGGGAGCTGTTTTTT. Translating gives CASSHILGKNTGELFF.

In DNA, the CDR3 is TGTGCCACCAGCAGGGATACTAGCCTCGCAGATACGCAGTATTTT. It specifies CATSRDTSLADTQYF. This chain links TRBV15 with TRBJ2-3; TRBD2 is a possible D gene (6 bases). Trimming cost V 3 bases and J 4 bases, with 14 bases left between them. Germline V gene data show CDR1 as LNHNV and CDR2 as YYDKDF (reference sequence). The length of the CDR3 is 15 residues. Based on the CDR3 plus reference TRBV15 and TRBJ2-3, the full variable domain is DAMVIQNPRYQVTQFGKPVTLSCSQTLNHNVMYWYQQKSSQAPKLLFHYYDKDFNNEADTPDNFQSRRPNTSFCFLDIRSPGLGDTAMYLCATSRDTSLADTQYFGPGTRLTVL.

The CDR3 DNA reads TGTGCCAGCAGGGAACGCGAACAAGGCCTCTACGAGCAGTACTTC. This translates into CASREREQGLYEQYF. The chain links TRBV6-1 to TRBJ2-7; D gene ambiguous. Trimming took off 6 bases at V and 3 bases at J, with 18 bases between the two ends. The length of the CDR3 is 15 residues. Germline lookup yields CDR1 MNHNS and CDR2 SASEGT.

This clonotype has more than one count but fewer than ten. The chain is built from TRBV29-1 and TRBJ2-7; a weak D match, TRBD2 (5 bases). Germline V gene lookup returns CDR1 SQVTM and CDR2 ANQGSEA. V lost 4 bases and J 5 bases, leaving 9 bases between the germline ends. This CDR3 is 11 amino acids long. CDR3 region: CSVGENHEQYF. DNA for the CDR3: TGCAGCGTTGGGGAGAACCACGAGCAGTACTTC.